Listed below are T cell receptor beta chains from one sample, sequenced in a study of technical replicates of blood from several donors. Sequenced by immunoSEQ multiplex PCR; TCRdb stores in-frame clones only, minus some. In the table there are 68,000 or so clones, 85% to 95% of which are singletons. The sample taken for sequencing was T cells isolated from PBMCs. These receptors originate from a human donor in good health. Each CDR3 is given with its conserved first and last residue. Fields, in order: D gene, J gene, V gene, clone size, CDR3 protein, CDR3 DNA. The D gene is left open where the match is weak. Clone size is not always given. Where it is, it says once, few, many or a class for expanded clones.

>TRBD1|TRBJ1-1|TRBV18|few
CASSPPGQGTEAFF
TGTGCCAGCTCACCACCGGGACAGGGCACTGAAGCTTTCTTT
>.|TRBJ1-1|TRBV29-1|few
CSVVGPTEAFF
TGCAGCGTTGTGGGCCCCACTGAAGCTTTCTTT
>.|TRBJ2-7|TRBV6-5|.
CASSLNLAATYEQYF
TGTGCCAGCAGTCTAAATTTAGCGGCTACCTACGAGCAGTACTTC
>.|TRBJ2-2|TRBV11-3|.
CASNRGTGELFF
TGTGCCAGCAATCGAGGGACCGGGGAGCTGTTTTTT
>.|TRBJ2-7|TRBV25-1|.
CASSEYGGQSYEQYF
TGTGCCAGCAGTGAATATGGGGGACAATCCTACGAGCAGTACTTC
>.|TRBJ2-1|TRBV4-1|.
CASSQDSARPYNEQFF
TGCGCCAGCAGCCAAGATTCAGCGCGGCCCTACAATGAGCAGTTCTTC
>.|TRBJ2-1|TRBV4-2|once
CASSQGAGSYSYNEQFF
TGTGCCAGCAGCCAAGGGGCAGGGTCCTACTCCTACAATGAGCAGTTCTTC
>.|TRBJ2-1|TRBV25-1|.
CASGGGNNEQFF
TGTGCCAGCGGGGGAGGAAACAATGAGCAGTTCTTC
>.|TRBJ1-5|TRBV11-2|.
CASSLLDRDQPQHF
TGTGCCAGCAGCTTACTGGACAGAGATCAGCCCCAGCATTTT
>.|TRBJ1-5|TRBV19|once
CASSIERSQPRHF
TGTGCCAGTAGTATTGAACGGAGTCAGCCCCGGCATTTT
>.|TRBJ1-3|TRBV9|.
CASSRDTTIYF
TGTGCCAGCAGTAGAGACACCACCATATATTTT
>.|TRBJ1-1|TRBV7-9|.
CASSPRQGNTEAFF
TGTGCCAGCAGCCCCCGCCAGGGGAACACTGAAGCTTTCTTT
>.|TRBJ2-3|TRBV5-5|.
CASSPVGADTQYF
TGTGCCAGCAGCCCCGTCGGGGCAGATACGCAGTATTTT
>.|TRBJ2-3|TRBV7-2|.
CASSPGALTDTQYF
TGTGCCAGCAGCCCAGGGGCTTTGACAGATACGCAGTATTTT
>.|TRBJ2-1|TRBV5-4|once
CASSSGTTTNNEQFF
TGTGCCAGCAGCTCCGGGACAACGACCAACAATGAGCAGTTCTTC
>TRBD2|TRBJ2-2|TRBV7-3|.
CASSAWTSADTGELFF
TGTGCCAGCAGCGCCTGGACTAGCGCGGACACCGGGGAGCTGTTTTTT
>.|TRBJ2-5|TRBV7-8|.
CASRQRGGPQTETQYF
TGTGCCAGCAGACAAAGGGGGGGACCCCAGACGGAGACCCAGTACTTC
>TRBD2|TRBJ2-1|TRBV5-1|.
CASSSGLIIAGGFHEQFF
TGCGCCAGCAGTTCTGGCCTGATTATAGCGGGAGGGTTCCATGAGCAGTTCTTC
>TRBD1|TRBJ1-4|TRBV7-2|.
CASSLAPGGTNEKLFF
TGTGCCAGCAGCTTAGCCCCAGGGGGCACTAATGAAAAACTGTTTTTT
>TRBD2|TRBJ2-1|TRBV27|.
CASSLTPGLWVNEQFF
TGTGCCAGCAGTTTAACCCCGGGACTATGGGTGAATGAGCAGTTCTTC
>.|TRBJ2-2|TRBV6-4|.
CASSDGTNTGELFF
TGTGCCAGCAGTGACGGGACAAACACCGGGGAGCTGTTTTTT
>.|TRBJ2-2|TRBV15|.
CATSRDLGELFF
TGTGCCACCAGCAGAGATCTAGGGGAGCTGTTTTTT
>.|TRBJ2-1|TRBV9|.
CASSVVTSEQFF
TGTGCCAGCAGCGTCGTAACTAGTGAGCAGTTCTTC
>TRBD2|TRBJ2-1|TRBV6-4|.
CASSVLAGEGNEQFF
TGTGCCAGCAGTGTACTAGCGGGAGAGGGCAATGAGCAGTTCTTC
>TRBD2|TRBJ2-1|TRBV19|.
CASSPGLVNEQFF
TGTGCCAGTAGTCCGGGACTAGTCAATGAGCAGTTCTTC
>TRBD2|TRBJ2-1|TRBV4-3|.
CASSRSGTSYFYEQFF
TGCGCCAGCAGCCGATCCGGGACTAGTTATTTCTATGAGCAGTTCTTC
>TRBD2|TRBJ2-7|TRBV4-1|.
CASSQDLSGRYEQYF
TGCGCCAGCAGCCAAGATCTTAGCGGGAGGTACGAGCAGTACTTC
>.|TRBJ1-1|TRBV9|.
CASSVGGNIEAFF
TGTGCCAGCAGCGTTGGAGGTAACATTGAAGCTTTCTTT
>TRBD2|TRBJ2-7|TRBV19|.
CASRGKLAGEYEQYF
TGTGCCAGCCGCGGGAAACTAGCGGGAGAATACGAGCAGTACTTC
>TRBD2|TRBJ2-7|TRBV25-1|.
CASSEYGGGDEQYF
TGTGCCAGCAGTGAATATGGGGGAGGGGACGAGCAGTACTTC
>TRBD1|TRBJ2-5|TRBV7-6|.
CASSLNSGQLETQYF
TGTGCCAGCAGCTTAAATTCGGGACAGTTGGAGACCCAGTACTTC
>.|TRBJ1-1|TRBV7-2|few
CASSWGTPTEAFF
TGTGCCAGCAGCTGGGGGACACCCACGGAAGCTTTCTTT
>.|TRBJ1-1|TRBV18|.
CASSFQGGNTEAFF
TGTGCCAGCTCATTCCAGGGAGGGAACACTGAAGCTTTCTTT
>.|TRBJ1-4|TRBV7-9|.
CASSLAGYNEKLFF
TGTGCCAGCAGCTTAGCCGGGTATAATGAAAAACTGTTTTTT
>.|TRBJ2-7|TRBV19|.
CASSIVGDHYEQYF
TGTGCCAGTAGTATAGTTGGAGACCACTACGAGCAGTACTTC
>TRBD2|TRBJ2-1|TRBV11-2|.
CASSLSALAGGLNEQFF
TGTGCCAGCAGCTTATCCGCACTAGCGGGAGGGCTGAATGAGCAGTTCTTC
>TRBD2|TRBJ2-1|TRBV19|.
CATLTPSGRVDEQFF
TGTGCCACCTTGACGCCCAGCGGGAGGGTGGATGAGCAGTTCTTC